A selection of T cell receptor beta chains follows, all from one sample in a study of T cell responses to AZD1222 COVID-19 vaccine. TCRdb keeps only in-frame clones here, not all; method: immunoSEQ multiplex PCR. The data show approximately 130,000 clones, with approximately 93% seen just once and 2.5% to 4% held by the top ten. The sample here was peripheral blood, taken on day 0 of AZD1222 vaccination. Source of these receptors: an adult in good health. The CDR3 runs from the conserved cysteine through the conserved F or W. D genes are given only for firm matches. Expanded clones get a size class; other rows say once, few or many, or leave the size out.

CASSLSGTVDTEAFF TGCGCCAGCAGCCTCTCCGGGACAGTGGACACTGAAGCTTTCTTT 15 . TRBJ1-1 TRBD1 TRBV10-1
CSVQGAATEAFF TGCAGCGTTCAGGGGGCGGCCACTGAAGCTTTCTTT 12 . TRBJ1-1 TRBD1 TRBV29-1
CASQGQSNTEAFF TGTGCCAGCCAGGGACAGTCGAACACTGAAGCTTTCTTT 13 few TRBJ1-1 TRBD1 TRBV28
CASSDLVGVPLHF TGTGCCAGCAGTGATCTGGTTGGGGTGCCCCTCCACTTT 13 . TRBJ1-6 . TRBV6-1
CASSKTIATDTQYF TGTGCCAGCAGTAAGACCATAGCCACAGATACGCAGTATTTT 14 . TRBJ2-3 . TRBV2
CASRGDGTGRKETQYF TGTGCCAGCAGGGGCGATGGGACAGGGAGGAAGGAGACCCAGTACTTC 16 . TRBJ2-5 TRBD1 TRBV2
CASSEKYTEAFF TGCGCCAGCAGTGAGAAGTACACTGAAGCTTTCTTT 12 . TRBJ1-1 . TRBV10-2
CASSYEGEGYNEQFF TGTGCCAGCAGTTACGAAGGGGAAGGGTACAATGAGCAGTTCTTC 15 . TRBJ2-1 . TRBV6-5
CASSQRQNYGYTF TGTGCCAGCAGCCAGAGACAGAACTATGGCTACACCTTC 13 . TRBJ1-2 . TRBV3-1/TRBV3-2
CASSLEESGSYNEQFF TGCGCCAGCAGCTTGGAAGAAAGCGGCTCCTACAATGAGCAGTTCTTC 16 . TRBJ2-1 . TRBV5-1
CASSQGDNSPLHF TGTGCCAGCTCCCAGGGGGATAATTCACCCCTCCACTTT 13 . TRBJ1-6 TRBD1 TRBV6-5
CAISFGGRAEAFF TGTGCCATCTCGTTTGGGGGGAGAGCTGAAGCTTTCTTT 13 . TRBJ1-1 . TRBV5-6
CATSDTGDRQETQYF TGTGCCACCAGTGATACGGGGGACAGACAAGAGACCCAGTACTTC 15 . TRBJ2-5 . TRBV24-1
CASSEIRGQGRQPQHF TGTGCCAGCAGTGAAATTCGCGGACAGGGCCGTCAGCCCCAGCATTTT 16 . TRBJ1-5 TRBD1 TRBV6-1
CASSVELAGGDTGELFF TGTGCCAGCAGCGTAGAACTAGCGGGAGGGGACACCGGGGAGCTGTTTTTT 17 . TRBJ2-2 TRBD2 TRBV9
CASRPGDSPTGELFF TGTGCCAGCAGACCCGGGGACAGCCCCACCGGGGAGCTGTTTTTT 15 . TRBJ2-2 TRBD1 TRBV2
CASSLSRGGYGYTF TGTGCCAGCAGCTTGTCTAGGGGCGGCTATGGCTACACCTTC 14 . TRBJ1-2 . TRBV11-2
CASSQDRRSNTEAFF TGCGCCAGCAGCCAAGACCGTAGGTCCAACACTGAAGCTTTCTTT 15 . TRBJ1-1 . TRBV4-1
CAWSPTQTSGGKQQFF TGTGCCTGGAGTCCCACCCAGACTAGCGGGGGGAAACAGCAGTTCTTC 16 . TRBJ2-1 TRBD2 TRBV30
CASSSRLARNEQFF TGTGCCAGCAGCTCGAGACTAGCGCGCAATGAGCAGTTCTTC 14 . TRBJ2-1 TRBD2 TRBV7-2
CSARGWTEAFF TGCAGTGCTAGGGGATGGACTGAAGCTTTCTTT 11 . TRBJ1-1 . TRBV20-1
CASARGGYIHPERGNTEAFF TGTGCCAGCGCCCGCGGGGGGTACATCCACCCTGAACGGGGAAACACTGAAGCTTTCTTT 20 . TRBJ1-1 . TRBV3-1/TRBV3-2
CATSPRTGGRTGELFF TGTGCCACCTCACCTCGGACAGGGGGCCGGACCGGGGAGCTGTTTTTT 16 few TRBJ2-2 TRBD1 TRBV24-1
CASSLFRSNYGYTF TGTGCCAGCAGTTTATTTAGGAGTAACTATGGCTACACCTTC 14 once TRBJ1-2 . TRBV28
CASSGVGGYTF TGTGCCAGCAGTGGAGTTGGCGGCTACACCTTC 11 few TRBJ1-2 . TRBV2
CASSSDRREAFF TGTGCCAGCTCTTCGGACCGCCGAGAAGCTTTCTTT 12 . TRBJ1-1 . TRBV18
CASSLGDSGSYEQYF TGTGCCAGCAGCCTTGGTGACAGCGGATCCTACGAGCAGTACTTC 15 . TRBJ2-7 . TRBV9
CASAPSGATNEKLFF TGCGCCAGCGCCCCGTCCGGAGCAACTAATGAAAAACTGTTTTTT 15 . TRBJ1-4 . TRBV5-1
CASSPGQGYSPLHF TGTGCCAGCAGCCCAGGACAGGGGTATTCACCCCTCCACTTT 14 . TRBJ1-6 TRBD1 TRBV5-6
CASSQGGLSGYGYTF TGTGCCAGCAGCCAAGGGGGCCTTAGTGGCTATGGCTACACCTTC 15 . TRBJ1-2 . TRBV14
CASSLSPYEQYF TGTGCCAGCAGTTTATCGCCCTACGAGCAGTACTTC 12 . TRBJ2-7 . TRBV28
CSASKAWGTEAFF TGCAGTGCTAGTAAGGCGTGGGGCACTGAAGCTTTCTTT 13 . TRBJ1-1 . TRBV20-1
CASSFHRGLSSYNEQFF TGTGCCAGCAGTTTCCACAGGGGCCTGAGCTCCTACAATGAGCAGTTCTTC 17 . TRBJ2-1 TRBD1 TRBV3-1/TRBV3-2
CASRGTGNTEAFF TGTGCCAGTAGGGGGACAGGGAACACTGAAGCTTTCTTT 13 . TRBJ1-1 TRBD1 TRBV19
CASSSYRGDHSEAFF TGTGCCAGTAGTAGCTACAGGGGAGACCATAGTGAAGCTTTCTTT 15 once TRBJ1-1 TRBD1 TRBV19
CASSLPGLAGPNTGELFF TGTGCCAGCAGCTTACCGGGACTAGCGGGACCGAACACCGGGGAGCTGTTTTTT 18 . TRBJ2-2 TRBD2 TRBV7-8
CASVRETGELFF TGTGCCAGCGTTAGGGAAACCGGGGAGCTGTTTTTT 12 . TRBJ2-2 . TRBV12-3/TRBV12-4
CAWSVRGTCPTEQYF TGTGCCTGGAGTGTACGCGGGACCTGCCCCACCGAGCAGTACTTC 15 . TRBJ2-7 . TRBV30
CASSLGERRNGYNEQFF TGTGCCAGCAGCTTGGGGGAGCGAAGAAACGGGTACAATGAGCAGTTCTTC 17 . TRBJ2-1 . TRBV11-2
CASSREAGNTIYF TGTGCCAGCTCGCGGGAGGCAGGAAACACCATATATTTT 13 . TRBJ1-3 . TRBV18
CASIGQTGNTIYF TGTGCCAGCATTGGACAGACTGGAAACACCATATATTTT 13 . TRBJ1-3 . TRBV6-5
CATSRDPRTGKYGYTF TGTGCCACCAGCAGAGACCCCCGGACAGGGAAGTATGGCTACACCTTC 16 . TRBJ1-2 TRBD1 TRBV15
CASSLGDRDITEAFF TGCGCCAGCAGCTTGGGGGACAGGGATATCACTGAAGCTTTCTTT 15 once TRBJ1-1 TRBD1 TRBV5-1
CASSRTGSQPQHF TGTGCCAGCAGCCGGACAGGGAGTCAGCCCCAGCATTTT 13 . TRBJ1-5 TRBD1 TRBV7-9
CASSYSRKGPYGYTF TGTGCCAGCAGTTACTCTCGCAAGGGCCCTTATGGCTACACCTTC 15 . TRBJ1-2 . TRBV6-5
CASSPGPGTAYGYTF TGTGCCAGCAGCCCCGGCCCCGGGACAGCCTATGGCTACACCTTC 15 . TRBJ1-2 TRBD1 TRBV5-6
CASTRRSAGDEQYF TGTGCCAGCACCCGAAGGAGCGCCGGAGACGAGCAGTACTTC 14 few TRBJ2-7 . TRBV11-1
CASNRQNNEQFF TGCGCCAGCAACCGACAGAACAATGAGCAGTTCTTC 12 . TRBJ2-1 . TRBV10-1